The sequence of this TCR beta chain was determined in a study of cytomegalovirus exposure and HLA in healthy donors. The PCR made use of 60 Vbeta and 13 Jbeta primers. Here immunoSEQ multiplex PCR was the method, and the copy in TCRdb shows in-frame clones only, minus some. This table has 150,000 to 200,000 clones, approximately 76% appearing once. The CDR3 has 14 amino acids. Germline V CDR1 and CDR2: MNHEY, SMNVEV (reference sequence). J lost 2 bases, V lost 8 bases, and 9 bases had no gene match. Specimen: PBMCs. This sequence originates from a female donor in good health and CMV-seronegative. The J gene is TRBJ2-7, the V gene TRBV27, with TRBD2 matching 7 bases. The CDR3 region has the DNA TGTGCCAGCGCGGGCTTGGGACTAACCTACGAGCAGTACTTC. The encoded protein is CASAGLGLTYEQYF.